A selection of T cell receptor beta chains follows, all from one sample in a study of cytomegalovirus exposure and HLA in healthy donors. The protocol was immunoSEQ multiplex PCR, while the TCRdb copy is restricted to in-frame clones and leaves out a portion. This table holds around 130,000 clones, around 78% found once. The sequenced sample was PBMCs. These receptors were taken from a woman between 18 and 29 years old in good health and CMV-seronegative. Both conserved end residues are part of each CDR3. D genes are given only for firm matches. Size values are once, few and many counts, or a class for expanded clones, and some rows have none.

V	J	size	length	D	CDR3	DNA
TRBV4-1	TRBJ2-3	NA	19	TRBD2	CASSRYPLTSVSSTDTQYF	TGCGCCAGCAGCCGTTACCCCTTAACTAGCGTATCTAGCACAGATACGCAGTATTTT
TRBV18	TRBJ2-2	NA	14	NA	CASSVDRNTGELFF	TGTGCCAGCTCAGTGGACAGGAACACCGGGGAGCTGTTTTTT
TRBV10-3	TRBJ2-7	NA	12	TRBD1	CAISQGGQGAYF	TGTGCCATCAGTCAAGGGGGGCAGGGGGCCTACTTC
TRBV6-5	TRBJ2-1	few	13	NA	CASSRDFNNEQFF	TGTGCCAGCAGTCGGGACTTTAACAATGAGCAGTTCTTC
TRBV5-4	TRBJ1-1	NA	14	NA	CASSLGRADTEAFF	TGTGCCAGCAGCTTGGGCAGGGCTGACACTGAAGCTTTCTTT
TRBV19	TRBJ1-2	NA	13	NA	CASTPGREYGYTF	TGTGCCAGTACCCCGGGACGGGAGTATGGCTACACCTTC
TRBV7-8	TRBJ2-2	NA	19	TRBD2	CASSHPPPLAGGRAGELFF	TGTGCCAGCAGTCACCCGCCCCCACTAGCGGGAGGAAGGGCCGGGGAGCTGTTTTTT
TRBV30	TRBJ1-1	NA	15	NA	CAWSLGGGEDTEAFF	TGTGCCTGGAGTCTGGGAGGGGGGGAAGACACTGAAGCTTTCTTT
TRBV7-2	TRBJ2-3	NA	15	TRBD2	CASSLRAGVESAQYF	TGTGCCAGCAGCCTAAGGGCGGGGGTTGAGTCTGCGCAGTATTTT
TRBV6-4	TRBJ2-1	NA	13	NA	CASSGTDYNEQFF	TGTGCCAGCAGTGGGACAGACTACAATGAGCAGTTCTTC
TRBV5-1	TRBJ1-1	NA	14	NA	CASSLGGGDTEAFF	TGCGCCAGCAGCTTGGGGGGGGGAGACACTGAAGCTTTCTTT
TRBV19	TRBJ1-5	NA	14	TRBD1	CASIDRDPGQPQHF	TGTGCCAGTATCGACAGGGATCCGGGGCAGCCCCAGCATTTT
TRBV5-1	TRBJ1-3	few	17	NA	CASSFFGPPDSGNTIYF	TGCGCCAGCAGCTTTTTTGGGCCGCCGGACTCTGGAAACACCATATATTTT
TRBV7-9	TRBJ2-7	NA	16	NA	CASSSSGRGPTYEQYF	TGTGCCAGCAGCAGCTCCGGGCGGGGACCCACCTACGAGCAGTACTTC
TRBV5-8	TRBJ2-3	NA	14	TRBD2	CASSFSGATDTQYF	TGTGCCAGCAGCTTCAGCGGGGCCACAGATACGCAGTATTTT
TRBV27	TRBJ1-1	NA	13	NA	CASSPSTGTEAFF	TGTGCCAGCAGTCCGTCGACAGGCACTGAAGCTTTCTTT
TRBV14	TRBJ1-3	NA	12	NA	CASAPTGDTIYF	TGTGCCAGCGCTCCAACGGGAGACACCATATATTTT
TRBV7-9	TRBJ1-2	NA	13	NA	CASSLKDSNLETF	TGTGCCAGCAGCTTAAAGGACAGCAATCTTGAAACCTTC
TRBV15	TRBJ2-2	NA	16	NA	CATSRRQIWNTGELFF	TGTGCCACCAGCAGGAGACAGATCTGGAACACCGGGGAGCTGTTTTTT
TRBV9	TRBJ2-7	once	14	TRBD2	CASSPSGSTDEQYF	TGTGCCAGCAGCCCGAGCGGGAGTACCGACGAGCAGTACTTC
TRBV29-1	TRBJ1-6	NA	15	TRBD1	CSVALAGGENSPLHF	TGCAGCGTGGCTTTGGCAGGGGGCGAAAATTCACCCCTCCACTTT
TRBV5-1	TRBJ1-2	NA	13	NA	CASSLAGISGYTF	TGCGCCAGCAGCTTGGCCGGGATATCGGGCTACACCTTC
TRBV5-4	TRBJ2-5	NA	15	TRBD2	CASSPATSGKETQYF	TGTGCCAGCAGCCCCGCGACTAGCGGGAAAGAGACCCAGTACTTC
TRBV6-6	TRBJ2-7	NA	13	TRBD2	CASRPTSAYEQYF	TGTGCCAGCAGGCCAACTAGCGCGTACGAGCAGTACTTC
TRBV4-1	TRBJ1-5	NA	15	TRBD1	CASTGTGQRNQPQHF	TGCGCCAGCACGGGGACAGGCCAGCGCAATCAGCCCCAGCATTTT
TRBV4-2	TRBJ1-2	few	15	NA	CASSQEAGFNYGYTF	TGTGCCAGCAGCCAGGAGGCAGGCTTTAACTATGGCTACACCTTC
TRBV10-3	TRBJ2-7	NA	12	NA	CAISGSAYEQYF	TGTGCCATCAGTGGGAGTGCCTACGAGCAGTACTTC
TRBV4-1	TRBJ2-3	NA	16	NA	CASSQAGTPGTDTQYF	TGCGCCAGCAGCCAGGCCGGGACTCCGGGCACAGATACGCAGTATTTT
TRBV11-2	TRBJ2-5	NA	15	NA	CASSLVFTGVETQYF	TGTGCCAGCAGCTTAGTTTTTACGGGAGTAGAGACCCAGTACTTC
TRBV5-4	TRBJ1-2	NA	14	TRBD1	CASSPDRGYDGYTF	TGTGCCAGCAGCCCGGACAGGGGTTACGATGGCTACACCTTC
TRBV15	TRBJ1-1	NA	12	NA	CATSRLYTEAFF	TGTGCCACCAGCAGACTTTACACTGAAGCTTTCTTT
TRBV7-9	TRBJ1-4	few	15	TRBD1	CASSLVTGGNEKLFF	TGTGCCAGCAGCTTAGTTACAGGGGGTAATGAAAAACTGTTTTTT
TRBV28	TRBJ1-2	NA	13	TRBD1	CASSTGGAYGYTF	TGTGCCAGCAGTACAGGGGGCGCGTATGGCTACACCTTC
TRBV18	TRBJ1-2	NA	14	NA	CASSSEPRDDGYTF	TGTGCCAGCTCATCAGAGCCCAGGGATGATGGCTACACCTTC
TRBV6-1	TRBJ1-1	few	14	NA	CAVRPLLANTEAFF	TGTGCCGTCCGCCCCCTACTAGCGAACACTGAAGCTTTCTTT
TRBV2	TRBJ2-3	NA	14	NA	CASGGDLNTDTQYF	TGTGCCAGCGGAGGGGACTTGAACACAGATACGCAGTATTTT
TRBV11-2	TRBJ2-2	once	13	NA	CASSLDFGGELFF	TGTGCCAGCAGCTTAGACTTCGGCGGGGAGCTGTTTTTT
TRBV6-1	TRBJ1-3	once	14	NA	CASSSGVPGNTIYF	TGTGCCAGCAGTTCAGGGGTTCCGGGAAACACCATATATTTT